This entry is about one T cell receptor beta chain. The antigen remains unidentified. This entry comes from a study of cytomegalovirus exposure and HLA in healthy donors. Study-level points and caveats: The study listed approximately 160 cytomegalovirus-associated TCR beta chains. More clonal expansion characterized HLA-associated TCR beta chains than equally common others in a later analysis.

PCR involved 60 Vbeta and 13 Jbeta primers. Profiled with immunoSEQ multiplex PCR; TCRdb holds only in-frame clones, not every one. The sample table includes approximately 30,000 clones. The CDR3 contains 15 residues. Looked up from germline, CDR1 is MNHEY and CDR2 is SVGAGI. The trim removed 4 bases at V and 5 bases at J, leaving 8 bases unmatched. Sequencing input: PBMCs. The sequence was collected from a middle-aged woman in good health and CMV-seropositive. V is TRBV6-5 and J is TRBJ2-1, with 7 bases fitting TRBD1. CDR3 nucleotide sequence: TGTGCCAGCAGTTTCTCCGGGACAGCGAACAATGAGCAGTTCTTC. Translating gives CASSFSGTANNEQFF.